This entry lists 21 T cell receptor beta chains sequenced from one sample in a study of control samples from healthy donors and cancer patients. Here immunoSEQ multiplex PCR was the method, and the copy in TCRdb shows in-frame clones only, minus some. The sample contains roughly 98,000 clones, around 80% of which appear only once. The sequencing input was blood. The receptor set was obtained from a woman aged 60 to 75 in good health.

V gene TRBV6-5 combines with J gene TRBJ2-3, with D perhaps TRBD1 (5 bases). The V gene lost 5 bases and the J gene lost 6 bases, with 15 bases spanning the gap. This CDR3 comprises 14 residues. The germline V gene has CDR1 MNHEY and CDR2 SVGAGI. The chain's CDR3 is CASSPRTLPDTQYF. Here the CDR3 DNA reads TGTGCCAGCAGTCCCCGGACACTCCCGGATACGCAGTATTTT.

The rearrangement uses TRBV24-1 and TRBJ2-5; D gene uncertain. The CDR3 sequence is 13 residues long. V gave up 7 bases and J gave up 2 bases, with 10 bases separating them. The germline gives CDR1 KGHDR, CDR2 SFDVKD. For the CDR3, the DNA is TGTGCCACCAGGGGGTGGCAACAAGAGACCCAGTACTTC. This gives the protein CATRGWQQETQYF.

This clone was observed a few times. The rearrangement uses TRBV6-6 and TRBJ2-5, with D possibly being TRBD2 (5 bases). Germline V gene lookup returns CDR1 MNHNY and CDR2 SVGAGI (reference sequence). Trimming removed 2 bases at V and 2 bases at J, with 9 bases between. The CDR3 runs 14 residues. CDR3 nucleotides: TGTGCCAGCAGTTACGGTCCGGGACAAGAGACCCAGTACTTC. Amino acids: CASSYGPGQETQYF.

The chain combines TRBV11-2 with TRBJ2-1, with D tentatively TRBD2 (5 bases). Trimming pared 4 bases from V and 5 bases from J, leaving 18 bases between. Germline V lookup: CDR1 SGHAT, CDR2 FQNNGV. The CDR3 length is 16 residues. The DNA for the CDR3 is TGTGCCAGCAGCTCAGGATTGAGGGAGTACCACAATGAGCAGTTCTTC. Protein product: CASSSGLREYHNEQFF.

The V gene is TRBV3-1 (or the pseudogene TRBV3-2), the J gene TRBJ1-2; weak D call: TRBD1 (6 bases). This CDR3 spans 13 amino acids. V lost 4 bases and J 7 bases, leaving 13 bases between the germline ends. Germline V lookup: CDR1 LGHDT, CDR2 YNNKEL (reference sequence). CDR3 coding DNA: TGTGCCAGCAGCCTACAGGGTAGAGGTGGCTACACCTTC. It specifies CASSLQGRGGYTF.

The rearrangement links TRBV6-6 to TRBJ1-2; 8 nucleotides match TRBD1. The CDR3 is 14 residues long. The V gene's germline CDR1 is MNHNY and CDR2 SVGAGI (reference sequence). The J segment lost 8 bases and the V segment lost 5 bases, leaving 10 bases of the junction unmatched. The chain's CDR3 is CASSPGQGDKGYTF. CDR3 coding DNA: TGTGCCAGCAGTCCAGGACAGGGCGACAAAGGCTACACCTTC.

This clone was seen only once. The chain is built from TRBV6-4 and TRBJ2-7; the match to TRBD2 covers 9 bases. With V trimmed by 2 bases and J by 0 bases, 5 bases remained unmatched. The CDR3 is 16 amino acids. Germline CDR1 reads MRHNA; CDR2 reads SNTAGT. CDR3 in amino acids: CASSDPSGRSSYEQYF. DNA for the CDR3: TGTGCCAGCAGTGACCCCAGCGGGAGGAGCTCCTACGAGCAGTACTTC.

Concerning this clone: The same CDR3 also results from other DNA sequences found in this sample. V gene TRBV28 combines with J gene TRBJ1-4, with TRBD1 matching 11 bases. The germline V gene has CDR1 MDHEN and CDR2 SYDVKM. V trimming: 8 bases; J trimming: 0 bases; junction bases outside the gene matches: 2. The CDR3 consists of 15 residues. CDR3 region: CASSGQGATNEKLFF. In DNA, the CDR3 is TGTGCCAGCTCGGGACAGGGGGCAACTAATGAAAAACTGTTTTTT.

The chain recombines TRBV7-9 with TRBJ1-5; TRBD1 agrees at 7 bases. The CDR3 contains 14 residues. The V gene end was trimmed by 1 base and the J gene end by 6 bases; junction bases not matched to a gene: 3. Germline CDR1 and CDR2: SEHNR and FQNEAQ (reference sequence). For the CDR3, the DNA is TGTGCCAGCAGCTTAGGAGGGGGCTTTCAGCCCCAGCATTTT. Protein: CASSLGGGFQPQHF.

The V call is TRBV4-1, the J call TRBJ2-2; D is ambiguous. The CDR3 length is 15 residues. CDR1 is MGHRA, CDR2 YSYEKL, per germline. The V and J ends lost 0 bases and 7 bases respectively, with 12 bases between them. The CDR3 is CASSQDFGLGGELFF. CDR3 coding DNA: TGCGCCAGCAGCCAAGATTTTGGGCTGGGCGGGGAGCTGTTTTTT.

This clone was counted once. The CDR3 DNA follows: TGCGCCAGCAGTGAGGGCAACAGAGACAATGAGCAGTTCTTC. Its protein product is CASSEGNRDNEQFF. The V and J genes are TRBV10-1 and TRBJ2-1; D not resolved. The V gene lost 2 bases and the J gene lost 5 bases, with 10 bases spanning the gap. The length of the CDR3 is 14 residues. CDR1 and CDR2 (germline): WNHNN, SYGVQD (reference sequence).

The chain is built from TRBV3-1 (or the pseudogene TRBV3-2) and TRBJ2-3; a possible D gene is TRBD2 (5 bases). Germline lookup yields CDR1 LGHDT and CDR2 YNNKEL (reference sequence). V gave up 2 bases and J gave up 6 bases, with 12 bases separating them. The CDR3 totals 14 residues. CDR3 protein: CASSQLGSGDTQYF. CDR3 in DNA: TGTGCCAGCAGCCAACTGGGGTCGGGGGATACGCAGTATTTT.

V is TRBV27 and J is TRBJ1-4; D is undetermined. Trimming cost V 10 bases and J 2 bases, with 14 bases left between them. CDR1 and CDR2 (germline): MNHEY, SMNVEV (reference sequence). This CDR3 comprises 14 residues. The CDR3 DNA reads as TGTGCCACCAGAGGAGGAGGGACTAATGAAAAACTGTTTTTT. Its protein is CATRGGGTNEKLFF.

V is TRBV5-8 and J is TRBJ1-5, with TRBD1 matching over 7 bases. Germline V gene lookup returns CDR1 SGHTS and CDR2 YDEGEE. CDR3 size: 16 residues. V was pared by 0 bases and J by 4 bases, with 7 bases of the junction left unmatched. CDR3 in amino acids: CASSLDPGQKNQPQHF. The CDR3 region has the DNA TGTGCCAGCAGCTTGGACCCGGGACAGAAGAATCAGCCCCAGCATTTT. The whole variable domain, filled in from reference TRBV5-8 and TRBJ1-5, reads EAGVTQSPTHLIKTRGQQATLRCSPISGHTSVYWYQQALGLGLQFLLWYDEGEERNRGNFPPRFSGRQFPNYSSELNVNALELEDSALYLCASSLDPGQKNQPQHFGDGTRLSIL.

The V call is TRBV19, the J call TRBJ1-1, with D unresolved. Germline CDR1 is LNHDA and CDR2 is SQIVND (reference sequence). The ends were cut back, 7 bases at V and 4 bases at J, with 16 bases in the middle. This CDR3 region has 14 residues. The CDR3 is CASINQAGSTEAFF. CDR3 nucleotides: TGTGCCAGTATCAACCAAGCCGGGAGCACTGAAGCTTTCTTT.

V usage is TRBV3-1 (or the pseudogene TRBV3-2) and J usage is TRBJ2-7; 8 bases agree with TRBD1. The ends lost 1 base at V and 5 bases at J; junction bases unmatched: 7. This CDR3 has 15 amino acids. Germline V gene sequence: CDR1 LGHDT, CDR2 YNNKEL (reference sequence). CDR3 bases: TGTGCCAGCAGCCAAGCCGGGACAGGTGTCGACGAGCAGTACTTC. Protein: CASSQAGTGVDEQYF.

The CDR3 spells CASSQGGGGNTIYF. The CDR3 DNA sequence: TGTGCCAGCAGCCAAGGAGGAGGTGGAAACACCATATATTTT. The J gene is TRBJ1-3, the V gene TRBV16; D is ambiguous. Germline V gives CDR1 KGHSY, CDR2 FQNENV. With 2 bases removed from V and 3 bases from J, the gap between germline ends came to 8 bases. There are 14 residues in the CDR3.

This clone was seen more than once but under ten times. V and J are TRBV6-6 and TRBJ1-1; maybe TRBD1 (5 bases). The CDR3 is made up of 14 amino acids. Germline CDR1 reads MNHNY; CDR2 reads SVGAGI (reference sequence). Trimming removed 6 bases at V and 2 bases at J, with 13 bases between. DNA of the CDR3: TGTGCCAGCAGCCCCGACAGCTTTAACACTGAAGCTTTCTTT. Protein: CASSPDSFNTEAFF.

The chain uses TRBV4-1 and TRBJ2-1; possibly TRBD2 for D (6 bases). Per the germline V gene, CDR1 is MGHRA and CDR2 is YSYEKL. This CDR3 has 14 amino acids. V lost 1 base and J lost 8, with 12 bases in between. In DNA, the CDR3 is TGCGCCAGCAGCCAAGGACTAACGGGGGATGAGCAGTTCTTC. Residues: CASSQGLTGDEQFF.

J is TRBJ2-1 and V is TRBV11-2; TRBD2 matches 10 bases. Trimming removed 4 bases from V and 5 bases from J; junction bases left unmatched: 5. Germline-derived CDR1 and CDR2 are SGHAT and FQNNGV. This CDR3 comprises 15 residues. This CDR3 is CASSSLAGTNNEQFF. Here the CDR3 DNA reads TGTGCCAGCAGCTCACTAGCGGGGACAAACAATGAGCAGTTCTTC.

V gene TRBV2 combines with J gene TRBJ2-1; D is unresolved. CDR3 size: 12 residues. Trimming pared 4 bases from V and 7 bases from J, leaving 8 bases between. CDR1 is SNHLY and CDR2 is FYNNEI in the germline V gene. The CDR3 sequence: CASSVIRNEQFF. CDR3 DNA: TGTGCCAGCAGTGTTATACGAAATGAGCAGTTCTTC.